A single sample gave rise to the 22 T cell receptor beta chains below, sequenced in a study of radiation and T cells in renal cell carcinoma. Stated time point: blood 4 weeks post-SBRT, at nephrectomy. Treatment specified: 15 Gy SBRT to primary tumor, nephrectomy 4 weeks later. Only in-frame clones appear in the TCRdb table, and some are missing; sequencing was by immunoSEQ multiplex PCR. The table lists approximately 83,000 clones, around 85% of them singletons. Material: blood, obtained from a patient whose treatment included radiotherapy and nephrectomy. The source of these receptors is a man aged 45-60 years with renal cell carcinoma.

J is TRBJ1-1 and V is TRBV19; no definite D call. Trimming left V 0 bases short and J 7 bases short, with 12 bases between. Looked up from germline, CDR1 is LNHDA and CDR2 is SQIVND (reference sequence). This CDR3 comprises 14 residues. The CDR3 is CASSIDVADREAFF. The CDR3 DNA sequence: TGTGCCAGTAGTATAGACGTGGCAGACCGTGAAGCTTTCTTT.

This clone was seen only a few times. The V gene is TRBV5-4, the J gene TRBJ1-1; D remains unclear. Germline assignment: CDR1 SGHNT and CDR2 YYREEE (reference sequence). Trimming left V 0 bases short and J 10 bases short, with 13 bases between. The CDR3 sequence is 13 residues long. CDR3: CASSLASRPGAFF. The DNA of the CDR3 is TGTGCCAGCAGCTTGGCATCTCGGCCAGGAGCTTTCTTT.

The chain joins TRBV5-1 to TRBJ2-3, with 9 bases fitting TRBD1. The V gene's germline CDR1 is SGHRS and CDR2 YFSETQ. Trimming cost V 1 base and J 3 bases; bases outside gene matches: 6. The CDR3 contains 16 residues. This CDR3 reads CASSLSGTGSTDTQYF. CDR3 nucleotide sequence: TGCGCCAGCAGCTTGTCCGGGACAGGGAGTACAGATACGCAGTATTTT.

J is TRBJ2-2 and V is TRBV6-4, with 12 bases identical to TRBD2. The V gene's germline CDR1 is MRHNA and CDR2 SNTAGT. V trimming: 8 bases; J trimming: 6 bases; junction bases outside the gene matches: 7. This CDR3 region has 15 residues. The CDR3 is CASARLAGVSGELFF. Written as DNA, the CDR3 is TGTGCCAGCGCCAGACTAGCGGGAGTTTCCGGGGAGCTGTTTTTT.

Written as DNA, the CDR3 is TGTGCCAGCGCCCCGGACATGGTTGGGGAGTGGACTGAAGCTTTCTTT. Its protein product is CASAPDMVGEWTEAFF. J is TRBJ1-1 and V is TRBV2, with D perhaps TRBD1 (5 bases). Germline assignment: CDR1 SNHLY and CDR2 FYNNEI. CDR3 size: 16 residues. Trimming shortened V by 8 bases and J by 5 bases, and 24 bases separated the two germline ends.

This rearrangement joins TRBV6-1 to TRBJ2-3; the match to TRBD2 covers 11 bases. Germline CDR1 is MNHNS and CDR2 is SASEGT. With V trimmed by 4 bases and J by 7 bases, 10 bases remained unmatched. The CDR3 loop spans 16 amino acids. CDR3 residues: CASSAQGTSGLYTQYF. The CDR3 DNA follows: TGTGCCAGCAGTGCTCAGGGGACTAGCGGTTTATATACGCAGTATTTT.

The V and J genes are TRBV6-4 and TRBJ1-5; D is uncertain. Germline CDR1 is MRHNA and CDR2 is SNTAGT. The CDR3 sequence is 13 residues long. V was shortened by 4 bases and J by 11 bases, with 15 bases between the two germline ends. The CDR3 sequence is CASSVDALSAQHF. DNA for the CDR3: TGTGCCAGCAGTGTGGACGCCCTCTCGGCCCAGCATTTT.

This rearrangement joins TRBV5-1 to TRBJ2-3, with TRBD1 as a possible D gene (6 bases). The CDR3 loop spans 14 amino acids. The V end lost 2 bases, the J end lost 0 bases, and 7 bases lay between the germline ends. Germline CDR1 and CDR2: SGHRS and YFSETQ. The CDR3: CASSFQGSTDTQYF. The CDR3 nucleotides read TGCGCCAGCAGCTTCCAGGGGAGCACAGATACGCAGTATTTT.

The rearrangement joins TRBV19 to TRBJ1-4, with D possibly TRBD1 on 5 matching bases. Per the germline V gene, CDR1 is LNHDA and CDR2 is SQIVND (reference sequence). This CDR3 is built from 15 residues. Trimming shortened V by 6 bases and J by 8 bases, and 19 bases separated the two germline ends. The CDR3 protein is CASSPQVMRLEKLFF. The CDR3 coding sequence is TGTGCCAGTAGCCCACAGGTTATGCGTCTCGAAAAACTGTTTTTT.

This clone has just one count. This chain joins TRBV11-3 and TRBJ2-3, with D possibly matching TRBD2 (5 bases). The germline CDR1 and CDR2 sequences are SGHNT and YENEEA. The CDR3 contains 14 residues. Trimming took off 5 bases at V and 11 bases at J, with 20 bases between the two ends. CDR3 bases: TGTGCCAGCAGCCCCTTCGGGATGGGAGAGAGGCAGTATTTT. As protein: CASSPFGMGERQYF.

V is TRBV10-3 and J is TRBJ2-1, with D possibly matching TRBD1 (6 bases). The germline V gene encodes CDR1 ENHRY and CDR2 SYGVKD. The CDR3 sequence is 15 residues long. Trimming took off 9 bases at V and 0 bases at J, with 15 bases between the two ends. CDR3 DNA sequence: TGTGCCATTCTCTCAGGGGTCGGCTCCTACAATGAGCAGTTCTTC. It is translated as CAILSGVGSYNEQFF.

This clone was recorded a few times. This chain joins TRBV6-6 and TRBJ2-3; 10 bases agree with TRBD1. CDR3 length equals 15 residues. With 6 bases clipped from V and 7 bases from J, the junction kept 10 bases outside the gene matches. Germline CDR1 reads MNHNY; CDR2 reads SVGAGI (reference sequence). CDR3 loop: CASRSRDRGVYTQYF. CDR3 nucleotide sequence: TGTGCCAGCAGATCCCGGGACAGGGGTGTATATACGCAGTATTTT.

This chain links TRBV10-3 with TRBJ2-7; D is uncertain. CDR1 and CDR2 (germline): ENHRY, SYGVKD. Trimming cost V 2 bases and J 3 bases, with 8 bases left between them. The CDR3 spans 13 residues. The CDR3, as DNA: TGTGCCATCAGTGAGAACCAAGGCTACGAGCAGTACTTC. Residues: CAISENQGYEQYF.

This sequence joins TRBV4-1 and TRBJ2-1, with no clear D. There are 20 residues in the CDR3. Looked up from germline, CDR1 is MGHRA and CDR2 is YSYEKL. V was cut by 6 bases and J by 5 bases, with 32 bases left in between. In DNA form, the CDR3 reads TGCGCCAGCAGAACCCAAATGAGGACCAGATGGGCAGGAGAAGACAATGAGCAGTTCTTC. Translated, it gives CASRTQMRTRWAGEDNEQFF.

The gene calls are TRBV11-2 and TRBJ2-5; D unclear. The CDR3 consists of 13 residues. Germline CDR1 SGHAT, CDR2 FQNNGV. The V gene lost 8 bases and the J gene lost 2 bases, with 12 bases spanning the gap. The CDR3: CASGRDLQETQYF. The CDR3 DNA reads as TGTGCCAGCGGCCGCGACTTGCAAGAGACCCAGTACTTC. Complete variable domain (other parts from reference TRBV11-2 and TRBJ2-5): EAGVAQSPRYKIIEKRQSVAFWCNPISGHATLYWYQQILGQGPKLLIQFQNNGVVDDSQLPKDRFSAERLKGVDSTLKIQPAKLEDSAVYLCASGRDLQETQYFGPGTRLLVL.

The rearrangement uses TRBV2 and TRBJ2-2; TRBD2 matches at 7 bases. The length of the CDR3 is 16 residues. Germline CDR1 SNHLY, CDR2 FYNNEI. V dropped 8 bases and J dropped 6; count of bases not matched to a gene: 15. The CDR3: CASVRWGRGSSGELFF. For the CDR3, the DNA is TGTGCCAGCGTCAGATGGGGGAGGGGCTCTTCCGGGGAGCTGTTTTTT.

This clone was seen just once. V and J are TRBV5-4 and TRBJ2-7; no clear D gene. Germline V gene sequence: CDR1 SGHNT, CDR2 YYREEE (reference sequence). The CDR3 length is 14 residues. V was trimmed by 0 bases and J by 3 bases, leaving 10 bases between them. CDR3 DNA sequence: TGTGCCAGCAGCTTGGCCGGAAGGTTCTACGAGCAGTACTTC. Protein product: CASSLAGRFYEQYF.

The chain uses TRBV5-1 and TRBJ2-7, with 9 bases matching TRBD1. Per the germline V gene, CDR1 is SGHRS and CDR2 is YFSETQ. The CDR3 contains 16 residues. V trimming: 8 bases; J trimming: 4 bases; junction bases outside the gene matches: 16. In DNA, the CDR3 is TGCGCCAGAGGGGACAGGGTCACTTGGGGTGATTACGAGCAGTACTTC. Translating gives CARGDRVTWGDYEQYF.

CDR3 DNA: TGCGCCAGCAGCTTAGGGACGGCCCAGTACGAGCAGTACTTC. This encodes CASSLGTAQYEQYF. This chain joins TRBV5-1 and TRBJ2-7; either TRBD1 or TRBD2 may fit D (5 bases each). The germline gives CDR1 SGHRS, CDR2 YFSETQ. The CDR3 has 14 residues. The V end was cut by 2 bases, the J end by 4 bases, with 13 bases between. The complete variable domain, with remaining parts taken from reference TRBV5-1 and TRBJ2-7, reads KAGVTQTPRYLIKTRGQQVTLSCSPISGHRSVSWYQQTPGQGLQFLFEYFSETQRNKGNFPGRFSGRQFSNSRSEMNVSTLELGDSALYLCASSLGTAQYEQYFGPGTRLTVT.

V gene TRBV2 combines with J gene TRBJ2-7, with 9 nucleotides matching TRBD2. V was pared by 2 bases and J by 4 bases, with 6 bases of the junction left unmatched. This CDR3 region has 15 residues. Germline lookup yields CDR1 SNHLY and CDR2 FYNNEI. For the CDR3, the DNA is TGTGCCAGCAGTGAAAGGCTGGCGGGAGGGTACGAGCAGTACTTC. Residues: CASSERLAGGYEQYF.

This clone was seen more than once but under ten times. This chain uses TRBV6-1 with TRBJ1-2; D is uncertain. Germline-derived CDR1 and CDR2 are MNHNS and SASEGT. The CDR3 is 13 residues long. V lost 2 bases to trimming and J lost 7 bases, with 11 bases between them. The CDR3 bases are TGTGCCAGCAGTGAATTGGAGTGGGGTGGCTACACCTTC. Its translation: CASSELEWGGYTF.

The V call is TRBV4-1, the J call TRBJ1-1, with D tentatively TRBD1 (5 bases). V shed 1 base and J shed 4 bases, with 13 bases lying between them. The V gene's germline CDR1 is MGHRA and CDR2 YSYEKL. The CDR3 runs 15 residues. The CDR3 nucleotides read TGCGCCAGCAGCCAAGTGTGGGGCGGGAGCACTGAAGCTTTCTTT. This codes for CASSQVWGGSTEAFF.